The clone carrying this TCR beta chain was counted ten times or more. CDR1 is SGHAT and CDR2 is FQNNGV in the germline V gene. V trimming: 5 bases; J trimming: 10 bases; junction bases outside the gene matches: 14. This CDR3 comprises 16 residues. TCRdb reprocessed the reads with MiXCR, giving one entry per CDR3 protein. The profile shows around 450,000 distinct CDR3 sequences, about 11% of them singletons. This record belongs to a study of T cell repertoires in cytomegalovirus infection. Sequencing used PBMCs. The sequence was obtained from a human donor in good health (CMV status not recorded). Some clones in this sample may be carry-over from other donors' samples. J is TRBJ2-1 and V is TRBV11-2, with 10 bases identical to TRBD1. CDR3 in amino acids: CASSRAGTGVSREQFF. The CDR3 DNA follows: TGTGCCAGCAGCCGAGCTGGGACAGGGGTTTCGCGGGAGCAGTTCTTC.